These 29 T cell receptor beta chains were sequenced from one sample in a study of technical replicates of blood from several donors. Method: immunoSEQ multiplex PCR; TCRdb's copy keeps in-frame clones and lacks some. The sample includes 79,000 or so clones, just under 95% of them seen just once. The sequencing sample was made of T cells isolated from PBMCs. The receptors here all came from a human donor in good health.

Written as DNA, the CDR3 is TGTGCCAGCAGCTTACCAGCGGAAGAGACCCAGTACTTC. This gives the protein CASSLPAEETQYF. The chain has TRBV7-9 and TRBJ2-5, with a weak D call TRBD2 (5 bases). The germline V gene has CDR1 SEHNR and CDR2 FQNEAQ (reference sequence). CDR3 size: 13 residues. V was trimmed by 2 bases and J by 3 bases, leaving 7 bases between them.

The chain links TRBV2 to TRBJ1-1; D unclear. This CDR3 has 14 amino acids. In germline, CDR1 is SNHLY, CDR2 FYNNEI. The V end was cut by 4 bases, the J end by 4 bases, with 13 bases between. Written as DNA, the CDR3 is TGTGCCAGCAGTGTCGAGGGCATGGGCACTGAAGCTTTCTTT. Its protein product is CASSVEGMGTEAFF.

The chain links TRBV6-6 to TRBJ2-7; 8 nucleotides line up with TRBD2. With 0 bases clipped from V and 2 bases from J, the junction kept 6 bases outside the gene matches. The germline V gene encodes CDR1 MNHNY and CDR2 SVGAGI (reference sequence). This CDR3 spans 16 amino acids. DNA of the CDR3: TGTGCCAGCAGTTACTCTGAGCGGGAGATAGCCTACGAGCAGTACTTC. It is translated as CASSYSEREIAYEQYF.

The chain couples TRBV7-2 to TRBJ1-2; possible D gene TRBD1, 5 bases. This CDR3 spans 14 amino acids. CDR1 SGHTA and CDR2 FQGNSA come from the germline V gene. Trimming removed 3 bases from V and 2 bases from J, with 10 bases in between. The CDR3 DNA reads TGTGCCAGCAGCTTCACAGGTGAAAACTATGGCTACACCTTC. Its translation is CASSFTGENYGYTF.

V gene TRBV5-1 combines with J gene TRBJ2-2; 8 bases are shared with TRBD2. CDR3 length: 16 amino acids. Germline assignment: CDR1 SGHRS and CDR2 YFSETQ. V gave up 4 bases and J gave up 7 bases; unmatched junction bases: 12. CDR3: CASSPGRAYGLGELFF. CDR3 coding DNA: TGCGCCAGCAGCCCCGGGAGGGCCTATGGTCTCGGGGAGCTGTTTTTT.

The V call is TRBV30, the J call TRBJ2-7; a weak D match, TRBD2 (6 bases). Germline CDR1 reads GTSNPN; CDR2 reads SVGIG (reference sequence). The V gene lost 5 bases and the J gene lost 2 bases, with 10 bases spanning the gap. This CDR3 is 12 amino acids long. The CDR3 here is CAWGTLTYEQYF. DNA of the CDR3: TGTGCCTGGGGGACTCTTACCTACGAGCAGTACTTC.

The chain combines TRBV7-8 with TRBJ2-1; D call uncertain. The CDR3 extends over 13 amino acids. The ends were cut back, 2 bases at V and 5 bases at J, with 7 bases in the middle. CDR1 is SGHVS and CDR2 is FQNEAQ in the germline V gene. The DNA for the CDR3 is TGTGCCAGCAGCTTAAGAGTAGACAATGAGCAGTTCTTC. This translates into CASSLRVDNEQFF.

The gene calls are TRBV19 and TRBJ1-3, with D perhaps TRBD1 (6 bases). Trimming took 7 bases from V and 4 from J, leaving 11 bases between them. Germline V gives CDR1 LNHDA, CDR2 SQIVND (reference sequence). The CDR3 is made up of 13 amino acids. The CDR3 region has the DNA TGTGCCAGTACGGGGGGCCCCGGAAACACCATATATTTT. Translated, it gives CASTGGPGNTIYF.

This chain joins TRBV7-2 and TRBJ1-1; D might be TRBD1 (6 bases). Germline V CDR1 and CDR2: SGHTA, FQGNSA. V lost 3 bases and J 0 bases, leaving 8 bases between the germline ends. The CDR3 is made up of 14 amino acids. The CDR3 region is CASSFKGVNTEAFF. The DNA of the CDR3 is TGTGCCAGCAGCTTTAAGGGGGTGAACACTGAAGCTTTCTTT.

The chain joins TRBV30 to TRBJ1-5; TRBD1 matches 12 bases. Per germline, CDR1 GTSNPN and CDR2 SVGIG (reference sequence). V gave up 3 bases and J gave up 7 bases; unmatched junction bases: 7. The CDR3 length is 15 residues. Here the CDR3 reads CAWRGGTGGGQPQHF. Here the CDR3 DNA reads TGTGCCTGGAGAGGTGGGACAGGGGGCGGGCAGCCCCAGCATTTT.

The gene calls are TRBV6-1 and TRBJ2-3; 11 nucleotides match TRBD2. CDR3 length: 17 residues. Germline values: CDR1 MNHNS, CDR2 SASEGT. V gave up 4 bases and J gave up 2 bases; unmatched junction bases: 8. The CDR3 DNA reads as TGTGCCAGCAGTGTGCTAGCGGGAGGCGCCTACACAGATACGCAGTATTTT. This sequence encodes CASSVLAGGAYTDTQYF.

This clone was seen only once. The rearrangement joins TRBV30 to TRBJ2-2; 10 positions match TRBD2. CDR3 length equals 16 residues. In germline, CDR1 is GTSNPN, CDR2 SVGIG (reference sequence). V was pared by 0 bases and J by 5 bases, with 6 bases of the junction left unmatched. The CDR3 region has the DNA TGTGCCTGGAGTGTAGCGGGAGGGCCGTTGACCGGGGAGCTGTTTTTT. Translating it yields CAWSVAGGPLTGELFF.

The V call is TRBV5-4, the J call TRBJ1-2; TRBD1 matches at 9 bases. CDR1 and CDR2 from the germline V gene are SGHNT and YYREEE (reference sequence). V lost 4 bases, J lost 4 bases, and 5 bases stayed unmatched. The CDR3 is made up of 14 amino acids. In nucleotides, the CDR3 is TGTGCCAGCAGCCATGGACAGGGGTCCTATGGCTACACCTTC. It yields the protein CASSHGQGSYGYTF.

V gene TRBV6-1 combines with J gene TRBJ2-7; D call uncertain. Germline lookup yields CDR1 MNHNS and CDR2 SASEGT. Trimming took off 6 bases at V and 3 bases at J, with 3 bases between the two ends. The length of the CDR3 is 10 residues. CDR3 DNA sequence: TGTGCCAGCAGCCTCTACGAGCAGTACTTC. This translates into CASSLYEQYF.

The chain joins TRBV5-4 to TRBJ1-1, with unresolved D. Germline assignment: CDR1 SGHNT and CDR2 YYREEE (reference sequence). V was clipped by 4 bases and J by 4 bases, with 11 bases between them. This CDR3 is built from 13 residues. CDR3 residues: CASSPREGTEAFF. CDR3 bases: TGTGCCAGCAGCCCCAGAGAGGGCACTGAAGCTTTCTTT.

The chain has TRBV27 and TRBJ1-1; D may be TRBD1 (5 bases). Germline lookup yields CDR1 MNHEY and CDR2 SMNVEV (reference sequence). V lost 5 bases, J lost 1 base, and 11 bases lay in between. CDR3 length: 14 amino acids. The CDR3 loop is CASSLTDRNTEAFF. CDR3 coding DNA: TGTGCCAGCAGTCTAACCGACAGGAACACTGAAGCTTTCTTT.

The chain is built from TRBV5-6 and TRBJ2-7; a weak D match, TRBD2 (5 bases). The CDR3 runs to 15 residues. V lost 0 bases to trimming and J lost 4 bases, with 14 bases between them. Germline lookup yields CDR1 SGHDT and CDR2 YYEEEE. CDR3 nucleotides: TGTGCCAGCAGCTTGGGGGATCTAGCTCGGTACGAGCAGTACTTC. Encoded protein: CASSLGDLARYEQYF.

The genes are TRBV6-5 and TRBJ2-7; the D gene is possibly TRBD2 (6 bases). Germline V CDR1 and CDR2: MNHEY, SVGAGI. V gave up 4 bases and J gave up 6 bases, with 16 bases separating them. The CDR3 has 14 residues. For the CDR3, the DNA is TGTGCCAGCAGTTCCTTTAATACTAGCCCCGAGCAGTACTTC. This encodes CASSSFNTSPEQYF.

The rearrangement links TRBV28 to TRBJ2-3; 10 bases line up with TRBD1. The CDR3 runs 16 residues. Trimming took 3 bases from V and 2 from J; bases not matched to a gene: 5. Looked up from germline, CDR1 is MDHEN and CDR2 is SYDVKM. CDR3 nucleotides: TGTGCCAGCAGTTTCCGGGACAGGGGTATCACAGATACGCAGTATTTT. It translates to CASSFRDRGITDTQYF.

This chain joins TRBV15 and TRBJ1-5; 8 bases match TRBD1. V dropped 5 bases and J dropped 6; count of bases not matched to a gene: 6. The CDR3 covers 14 residues. From germline, CDR1 is LNHNV and CDR2 YYDKDF (reference sequence). CDR3 residues: CATSLDRGRQPQHF. CDR3 nucleotide sequence: TGTGCCACCAGCCTCGACAGGGGCCGTCAGCCCCAGCATTTT. Together with reference TRBV15 and TRBJ1-5, the CDR3 gives the full variable domain: DAMVIQNPRYQVTQFGKPVTLSCSQTLNHNVMYWYQQKSSQAPKLLFHYYDKDFNNEADTPDNFQSRRPNTSFCFLDIRSPGLGDTAMYLCATSLDRGRQPQHFGDGTRLSIL.

The chain is built from TRBV6-5 and TRBJ1-2; no firm D call. Looked up from germline, CDR1 is MNHEY and CDR2 is SVGAGI. The CDR3 loop spans 13 amino acids. V gave up 3 bases and J gave up 1 base, with 6 bases separating them. Here the CDR3 DNA reads TGTGCCAGCAGTTATCCCAATAACTATGGCTACACCTTC. It is translated as CASSYPNNYGYTF.

This chain links TRBV29-1 with TRBJ2-7; a weak D match, TRBD1 (6 bases). The ends were cut back, 7 bases at V and 3 bases at J, with 16 bases in the middle. Germline V gene sequence: CDR1 SQVTM, CDR2 ANQGSEA. This CDR3 is 13 amino acids long. Here the CDR3 DNA reads TGCAGCGCATTCCGGGACACGGACTACGAGCAGTACTTC. Translating gives CSAFRDTDYEQYF.

The chain carries TRBV4-3 and TRBJ2-5, with 9 bases matching TRBD2. CDR3 length equals 19 residues. Germline assignment: CDR1 LGHNA and CDR2 YSLEER. V dropped 0 bases and J dropped 3; count of bases not matched to a gene: 14. The chain's CDR3 is CASSQEALAGVEIEETQYF. The CDR3 DNA follows: TGCGCCAGCAGCCAAGAAGCACTAGCGGGTGTAGAAATAGAAGAGACCCAGTACTTC.

This rearrangement joins TRBV25-1 to TRBJ2-7; TRBD1 matches at 9 bases. V was clipped by 10 bases and J by 1 base; unmatched bases: 8. Germline CDR1 MGHDK, CDR2 SYGVNS. The CDR3 runs 14 residues. The CDR3 reads CATYPGQGSYEQYF. CDR3 sequence (DNA): TGTGCCACCTATCCGGGACAGGGTTCCTACGAGCAGTACTTC.

The V call is TRBV6-5, the J call TRBJ2-1; 8 bases are shared with TRBD1. After removal of 0 bases from V and 9 bases from J, the junction contained 4 bases not matched to a gene. The V gene's germline CDR1 is MNHEY and CDR2 SVGAGI. The length of the CDR3 is 14 residues. CDR3 coding DNA: TGTGCCAGCAGTTACTCGACAGGGGCTGGTGAGCAGTTCTTC. This encodes CASSYSTGAGEQFF.

This chain joins TRBV11-1 and TRBJ2-7; tentative D call: TRBD2 (6 bases). This CDR3 is 12 amino acids long. The germline V gene encodes CDR1 SGHAT and CDR2 FQDESV (reference sequence). With 4 bases removed from V and 3 bases from J, the gap between germline ends came to 7 bases. The CDR3 here is CASSSGLYEQYF. The CDR3 DNA follows: TGTGCCAGCAGCTCGGGACTCTACGAGCAGTACTTC.

This clone was seen a single time. The chain is built from TRBV9 and TRBJ2-2, with D perhaps TRBD2 (5 bases). Germline CDR1 and CDR2: SGDLS and YYNGEE. The ends were cut back, 2 bases at V and 1 base at J, with 15 bases in the middle. The CDR3 is made up of 17 amino acids. CDR3 residues: CASSVPSSVGNTGELFF. As DNA, the CDR3 is TGTGCCAGCAGCGTCCCAAGTAGCGTCGGGAACACCGGGGAGCTGTTTTTT. Together with reference TRBV9 and TRBJ2-2, the CDR3 gives the full variable domain: DSGVTQTPKHLITATGQRVTLRCSPRSGDLSVYWYQQSLDQGLQFLIQYYNGEERAKGNILERFSAQQFPDLHSELNLSSLELGDSALYFCASSVPSSVGNTGELFFGEGSRLTVL.

This chain joins TRBV10-3 and TRBJ1-3; 8 bases agree with TRBD1. The ends lost 0 bases at V and 8 bases at J; junction bases unmatched: 6. Per the germline V gene, CDR1 is ENHRY and CDR2 is SYGVKD. The length of the CDR3 is 15 residues. The CDR3 loop reads CAISESRQGLHTIYF. The CDR3 DNA reads as TGTGCCATCAGTGAGTCGAGACAGGGGTTGCACACCATATATTTT.

The CDR3 region has the DNA TGTGCCAGCAGCTGGCGGGAGGCTGATCGTTACAATGAGCAGTTCTTC. Residues: CASSWREADRYNEQFF. The chain is built from TRBV7-6 and TRBJ2-1, with 8 positions matching TRBD2. The junction had 9 bases not matched to a gene; V was cut back by 4 bases and J by 4 bases. In germline, CDR1 is SGHVS, CDR2 FNYEAQ. The CDR3 has 16 residues.